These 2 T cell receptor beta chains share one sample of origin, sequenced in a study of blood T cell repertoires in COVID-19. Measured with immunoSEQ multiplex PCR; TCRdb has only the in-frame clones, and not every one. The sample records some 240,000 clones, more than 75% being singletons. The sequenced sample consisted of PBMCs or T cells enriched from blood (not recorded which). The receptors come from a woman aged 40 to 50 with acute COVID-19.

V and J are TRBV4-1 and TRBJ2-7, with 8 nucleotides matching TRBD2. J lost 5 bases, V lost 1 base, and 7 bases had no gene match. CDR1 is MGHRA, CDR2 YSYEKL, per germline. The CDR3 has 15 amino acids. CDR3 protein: CASSQAQGGGNEQYF. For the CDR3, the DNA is TGCGCCAGCAGCCAAGCCCAGGGCGGGGGGAACGAGCAGTACTTC.

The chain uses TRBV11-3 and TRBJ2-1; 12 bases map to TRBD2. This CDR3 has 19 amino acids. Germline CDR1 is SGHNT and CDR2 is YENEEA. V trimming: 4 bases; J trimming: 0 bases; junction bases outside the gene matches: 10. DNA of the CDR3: TGTGCCAGCAGCTCTCCGGGACTAGCGGGTCTGAGCTCCTACAATGAGCAGTTCTTC. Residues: CASSSPGLAGLSSYNEQFF.